What follows describes a single T cell receptor beta chain. Generated by immunoSEQ multiplex PCR, the TCRdb table keeps only in-frame clones and is missing some. The data hold roughly 11,000 clones, with roughly 94% observed a single time. The entry originates in a study of T cell changes during pregnancy in multiple sclerosis. Germline CDR1 is SEHNR and CDR2 is FQNEAQ (reference sequence). Trimming stripped 0 bases from V and 8 bases from J, with 13 bases between. The CDR3 runs to 15 residues. Sample: CD4+ T cells from peripheral blood mononuclear cells, taken before pregnancy. The rearrangement joins TRBV7-9 to TRBJ1-4, with D possibly being TRBD1 (5 bases). This receptor was taken from a female donor with multiple sclerosis, enrolled in a pregnancy study. CDR3 DNA sequence: TGTGCCAGCAGCTTAGCTATGGGCGGGGACGAAAAACTGTTTTTT. Translating it yields CASSLAMGGDEKLFF.